This TCR beta chain stems from a study of PD-L1 blockade in urothelial cancer. For the study at large: Atezolizumab at 1,200 mg intravenously every 3 weeks was started by patients around 2014. Between 0 and 3 prior chemotherapy regimens had been given to patients. Male patients with bladder-origin urothelial cancer numbered about 90% of the roughly 29.

Trimming at V came to 0 bases and at J to 9 bases, leaving 5 bases not matched to a gene. The germline CDR1 and CDR2 sequences are KGHSH and LQKENI. CDR3 size: 15 residues. TCRdb's copy holds only in-frame clones and misses some; the assay was immunoSEQ multiplex PCR. The sample records 75,000 to 100,000 clones, around four fifths being singletons. Time point in this sample: peripheral blood 6 weeks after treatment start. This chain uses TRBV18 with TRBJ2-1; 10 bases are shared with TRBD2. The TCR was taken from a man aged 65 to 85 with urothelial cancer. The sequenced sample was PBMCs, obtained around atezolizumab (anti-PD-L1) treatment. CDR3 protein: CASSPPSGGAREQFF. In DNA form, the CDR3 reads TGTGCCAGCTCACCACCGAGCGGGGGGGCCCGTGAGCAGTTCTTC. The full variable domain, with the rest looked up from reference TRBV18 and TRBJ2-1, is NAGVMQNPRHLVRRRGQEARLRCSPMKGHSHVYWYRQLPEEGLKFMVYLQKENIIDESGMPKERFSAEFPKEGPSILRIQQVVRGDSAAYFCASSPPSGGAREQFFGPGTRLTVL.